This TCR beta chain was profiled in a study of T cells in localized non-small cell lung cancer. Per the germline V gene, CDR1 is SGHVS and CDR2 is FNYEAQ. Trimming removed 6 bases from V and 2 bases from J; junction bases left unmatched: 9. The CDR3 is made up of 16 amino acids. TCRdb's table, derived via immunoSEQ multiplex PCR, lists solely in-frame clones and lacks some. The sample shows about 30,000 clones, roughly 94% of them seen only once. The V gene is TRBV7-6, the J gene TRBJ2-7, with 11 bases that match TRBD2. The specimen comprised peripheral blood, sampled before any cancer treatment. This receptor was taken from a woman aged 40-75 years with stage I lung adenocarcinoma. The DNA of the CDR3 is TGTGCCAGCAGTCGGGGGGTACTAGCGGGAGCCTACGAGCAGTACTTC. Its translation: CASSRGVLAGAYEQYF.